The 10 T cell receptor beta chains listed next were all sequenced from one sample in a study of T cells after yellow fever vaccination (dated by TCRdb to the late 2010s). Library generation was performed with 5' RACE. TCRdb records Illumina HiSeq 2500 as the sequencer. TCRdb reprocessed the public reads (quality trimming at Q25 with fastp, clone calling with MiXCR) and kept in-frame beta chains. Rows merge per CDR3 protein into single entries with the most common DNA and genes. The sample profile shows roughly 500,000 distinct CDR3 sequences; roughly 19% of them were found once. The top ten hold approximately 15% of the sample. The treatment or condition label here, explained by the study, means: live attenuated yellow fever vaccine strain. The source material was PBMCs, sampled 15 days after the yellow fever booster vaccination. All receptors derive from a man aged 30 to 39 who received the YFV17D yellow fever vaccine.

This clonotype was counted only a few times. The chain links TRBV9 to TRBJ2-2; TRBD1 aligns across 9 bases. V trimming: 0 bases; J trimming: 7 bases; junction bases outside the gene matches: 10. This CDR3 has 17 amino acids. CDR1 SGDLS and CDR2 YYNGEE come from the germline V gene. CDR3 residues: CASSVVDRGLTGGELFF. For the CDR3, the DNA is TGTGCCAGCAGCGTAGTCGACAGGGGGTTAACGGGCGGGGAGCTGTTTTTT.

This clonotype was counted only a few times. V is TRBV20-1 and J is TRBJ2-7; D ambiguous. This CDR3 has 10 residues. Trimming removed 6 bases at V and 5 bases at J, with 8 bases between. Germline CDR1 is DFQATT and CDR2 is SNEGSKA (reference sequence). Here the CDR3 reads CSAPSDEQYF. The CDR3 DNA reads as TGCAGTGCACCATCCGACGAGCAGTACTTC.

This clonotype has more than one count but fewer than ten. V is TRBV7-2 and J is TRBJ2-5, with D tentatively TRBD2 (6 bases). V was clipped by 2 bases and J by 0 bases, with 10 bases between them. This CDR3 has 15 residues. Per germline, CDR1 SGHTA and CDR2 FQGNSA. The chain's CDR3 is CASSLLGGNQETQYF. For the CDR3, the DNA is TGTGCCAGCAGCTTATTGGGGGGTAACCAAGAGACCCAGTACTTC.

The J gene is TRBJ2-3, the V gene TRBV28, with TRBD2 matching over 9 bases. CDR3 length equals 16 residues. CDR1 MDHEN and CDR2 SYDVKM come from the germline V gene. V gave up 3 bases and J gave up 4 bases; unmatched junction bases: 8. The CDR3 region is CASSFSSGSRSDTQYF. CDR3 in DNA: TGTGCCAGCAGTTTTAGTAGCGGGAGTAGGTCAGATACGCAGTATTTT.

V usage is TRBV7-2 and J usage is TRBJ2-5; tentative D call: TRBD2 (5 bases). The ends were cut back, 11 bases at V and 1 base at J, with 11 bases in the middle. The CDR3 runs to 12 residues. CDR1 is SGHTA and CDR2 is FQGNSA in the germline V gene. The DNA for the CDR3 is TGTGCCTGTCCCGGACTCCAAGAGACCCAGTACTTC. Translated: CACPGLQETQYF.

This clonotype has only a few counts. The rearrangement links TRBV7-2 to TRBJ1-4, with D possibly TRBD1 on 6 matching bases. CDR3 length: 17 residues. Looked up from germline, CDR1 is SGHTA and CDR2 is FQGNSA. Deletions cut 5 bases from V and 1 base from J, with 17 bases between. This CDR3 reads CASSAFPGGRTNEKLFF. For the CDR3, the DNA is TGTGCCAGCAGCGCCTTTCCGGGGGGGCGAACTAATGAAAAACTGTTTTTT.

The J gene is TRBJ1-1, the V gene TRBV4-1; D is uncertain. Trimming left V 1 base short and J 1 base short, with 7 bases between. In germline, CDR1 is MGHRA, CDR2 YSYEKL. The CDR3 is 14 residues long. The chain's CDR3 is CASSQGHSNTEAFF. The CDR3 DNA reads as TGCGCCAGCAGCCAAGGGCACTCGAACACTGAAGCTTTCTTT.

The chain couples TRBV5-8 to TRBJ1-2; possible D gene TRBD1, 5 bases. Looked up from germline, CDR1 is SGHTS and CDR2 is YDEGEE. CDR3 length: 14 residues. Trimming shortened V by 0 bases and J by 4 bases, and 10 bases separated the two germline ends. CDR3 residues: CASSLGGIPYGYTF. CDR3 sequence (DNA): TGTGCCAGCAGCTTGGGGGGGATCCCCTATGGCTACACCTTC.

This sequence joins TRBV7-2 and TRBJ2-3, with TRBD1 identical over 10 bases. The CDR3 is made up of 14 amino acids. With 4 bases clipped from V and 7 bases from J, the junction kept 5 bases outside the gene matches. Germline V gene lookup returns CDR1 SGHTA and CDR2 FQGNSA. The chain's CDR3 is CASSSGQGRNTQYF. The CDR3 bases are TGTGCCAGCAGCTCGGGACAGGGGCGAAATACGCAGTATTTT.

This clonotype was found a few times. The chain uses TRBV20-1 and TRBJ2-7, with D possibly called TRBD1 or TRBD2 (5 bases each). The CDR3 covers 14 residues. The V gene lost 3 bases and the J gene lost 0 bases, with 12 bases spanning the gap. The V gene's germline CDR1 is DFQATT and CDR2 SNEGSKA (reference sequence). The CDR3 spells CSASSGTSSYEQYF. Written as DNA, the CDR3 is TGCAGTGCTAGTTCCGGGACGAGCTCCTACGAGCAGTACTTC.